Sequencing of this T cell receptor (beta chain) was carried out in a study of T-cell reconstitution after alpha-beta-depleted transplantation in children. Researchers prepared the TCRbeta library using unique molecular identifiers, the study reports. A single record per CDR3 protein comes from TCRdb applying MiXCR to the PCR reads. The sample comprises 490,000 or so distinct CDR3 sequences, more than 9% of which are singletons, and 2% to 2.5% rests with the top ten. This clonotype was recorded at least ten times. Its cognate antigen is unknown. Findings and limits, study-wide: Several hundred graft clones that had expanded were reportedly the source of alpha-beta T cells about two months after transplant. From surviving recipient T cells and thymic progenitors came the high day-60 TCRbeta diversity observed in some patients.

The CDR3 totals 16 residues. Per the germline V gene, CDR1 is MNHEY and CDR2 is SVGAGI. Trimming stripped 2 bases from V and 7 bases from J, with 17 bases between. The chain combines TRBV6-5 with TRBJ1-4, with D hard to call. The source of this sequence is a child aged 2 to 9 with inherited bone marrow failure, due to receive a stem cell transplant. Material: PBMCs, obtained before TCRalphabeta/CD19-depleted stem cell transplant. The CDR3 DNA reads TGTGCCAGCAGTTACCGACGTGGGTTACTTAGTGAAAAACTGTTTTTT. Residues: CASSYRRGLLSEKLFF.